This is a list of T cell receptor beta chains from one sample in a study of cytomegalovirus exposure and HLA in healthy donors. Clones were sequenced by immunoSEQ multiplex PCR, and TCRdb holds only the in-frame ones, with some missing. The sample includes tens of thousands of clones, roughly 86% of them seen just once. Sequenced material: PBMCs. These receptors all come from a human donor in good health. CDR3s include the opening cysteine and the closing phenylalanine or tryptophan. Fields, in order: V gene, CDR3 protein.

TRBV19 CASSIAISGNTIYF
TRBV12-5 CASGPTGNRNTEAFF
TRBV19 CASSIRRQGAYEQYF
TRBV7-8 CASSGSSGRANEQFF
TRBV18 CASSPIRGNTGELFF
TRBV10-3 CAISQEDREEKLFF
TRBV5-6 CASSLLGLGPSGANVLTF
TRBV29-1 CSARGGGGRARETQYF
TRBV5-1 CASSPRDRRLGNTIYF
TRBV5-1 CASSLGGMDEQFF
TRBV25-1 CASLTPTLPYEQYF
TRBV5-1 CASSFQGGEKLFF
TRBV28 CASSLELKPQHF
TRBV18 CASSPTGGKTQYF
TRBV27 CASSPLTGTVGLTYEQYF
TRBV5-4 CASSLGGGIGTEAFF
TRBV5-1 CASSRAGQVTYNEQFF
TRBV7-8 CASSPLQGIATGELFF
TRBV2 CASTQETQYF
TRBV21-1 CASTGRGGSEVNIQYF
TRBV5-1 CASRVGASEKLFF
TRBV10-3 CAISRLAGDNEQFF
TRBV7-7 CASSLAGAYNEQFF
TRBV19 CASTGQTNYEQYF
TRBV28 CASRSSGSSYNEQFF
TRBV7-8 CASSLGTGFYDYGYTF
TRBV7-2 CASSGPQGAEQYF
TRBV6-6 CASSYGGENTEAFF
TRBV30 CAWDRATLASGNTIYF
TRBV7-9 CASSPRQGPYEQYF
TRBV7-9 CASSLVGDYGYTF
TRBV5-4 CASSLELGGAEQYF
TRBV7-2 CASGVGPGNTIYF
TRBV6-1 CASKSGTGGSQPQHF
TRBV9 CASSVLPGQETQYF
TRBV19 CASRRDPVGYGYTF
TRBV4-2 CASSQEGGARLSGNTIYF
TRBV2 CASSDGGGGQYGYTF
TRBV19 CASSPGTGGNTEAFF
TRBV9 CASSDGSGWGEQYF
TRBV11-2 CASSLAYLGAAYEQYF
TRBV6-6 CASSYPSGSQETQYF
TRBV5-1 CASSRSGGSNQPQHF
TRBV25-1 CATGQGRGYTF
TRBV27 CASARSGQGHEQYF
TRBV7-3 CATRGGNANEQFF
TRBV7-2 CASSLDRTSGSRQYF
TRBV14 CASSQGGRFRNGEKLFF